The 11 T cell receptor beta chains given below trace back to one sample, sequenced in a study of Graves' ophthalmopathy and Graves' hyperthyroidism. Amplifying from RNA transcripts, the study obtained TCR beta CDR3 regions. Second-round multiplex PCR followed a first-round RT-PCR using HTBI primers. Each CDR3 protein gets one entry after TCRdb re-called the multiplex PCR reads with MiXCR. The profile shows more than 300,000 distinct CDR3 sequences, 15% to 20% of them singletons. Sequencing was performed on peripheral blood. The receptors were sampled from an adult woman with stable Graves' hyperthyroidism.

Remarks on this clonotype: Given the absence of the conserved phenylalanine or tryptophan at the CDR3 end, a read error is likely. This sequence joins TRBV7-2 and TRBJ2-6, with no clear D. With 5 bases removed from V and 0 bases from J, the gap between germline ends came to 8 bases. Germline V gives CDR1 SGHTA, CDR2 FQGNSA. The CDR3 extends over 15 amino acids. The CDR3 DNA reads as TGTGCCAGCAGCCCGAGTCACTCTGGGGCCAACGTCCTGACTGTC. It codes for CASSPSHSGANVLTV.

The V and J genes are TRBV6-1 and TRBJ2-5; D remains unclear. Between the trimmed V and J ends, which lost 4 bases and 7 bases, there was a span of 13 bases. CDR1 is MNHNS, CDR2 SASEGT, per germline. The CDR3 spans 13 residues. CDR3 bases: TGTGCCAGCAGTGCCGCTACAATCGGGACCCAGTACTTC. It encodes CASSAATIGTQYF.

The chain employs TRBV28 and TRBJ2-6; TRBD2 agrees at 8 bases. This CDR3 has 16 residues. The germline V gene encodes CDR1 MDHEN and CDR2 SYDVKM. Losses at the gene ends were 5 bases for V and 1 base for J; bases not matched to a gene: 4. The CDR3 spells CASSPPGGSGANVLTF. The CDR3 DNA sequence: TGTGCCAGCAGTCCACCGGGAGGGTCTGGGGCCAACGTCCTGACTTTC.

Many counts were recorded for this clonotype. V gene TRBV7-2 combines with J gene TRBJ1-2; D is unresolved. The CDR3 sequence is 13 residues long. The V end was cut by 0 bases, the J end by 3 bases, with 5 bases between. Germline V gives CDR1 SGHTA, CDR2 FQGNSA. The CDR3 DNA follows: TGTGCCAGCAGCTTAGCGCTTGACTATGGCTACACCTTC. Residues: CASSLALDYGYTF.

This clonotype was counted a few times. With a much larger clone just one base away, this may be a read error. V usage is TRBV7-8 and J usage is TRBJ1-1; D unresolved. The CDR3 covers 13 residues. Germline CDR1 SGHVS, CDR2 FQNEAQ. CDR3 amino acids: CASSLGSGSEACF. The CDR3 nucleotides read TGTGCCAGCAGCTTAGGGTCCGGGTCTGAAGCTTGCTTT.

This clonotype was picked up many times. The chain joins TRBV30 to TRBJ2-5, with 9 bases fitting TRBD1. The CDR3 extends over 14 amino acids. CDR1 and CDR2 (germline): GTSNPN, SVGIG (reference sequence). Unmatched junction bases numbered 5, after V lost 2 bases and J lost 4 bases. This CDR3 reads CAWSKGQGRETQYF. CDR3 sequence (DNA): TGTGCCTGGAGTAAAGGACAGGGGAGAGAGACCCAGTACTTC.

This chain joins TRBV4-3 and TRBJ2-7; the D gene is possibly TRBD2 (6 bases). The CDR3 runs to 16 residues. Germline V CDR1 and CDR2: LGHNA, YSLEER. Trimming took 2 bases from V and 0 from J, leaving 14 bases between them. The CDR3 sequence is CASSQSGAEASYEQYF. Here the CDR3 DNA reads TGCGCCAGCAGCCAATCGGGAGCGGAAGCCTCCTACGAGCAGTACTTC.

Ten or more counts support this clonotype. This chain connects TRBV6-2 or TRBV6-3 to TRBJ1-5; the D is unclear. The germline V and J ends were trimmed by 6 bases and 0 bases, with 6 bases remaining between them. CDR3 length equals 13 residues. Germline-derived CDR1 and CDR2 are MNHEY and SVGEGT. CDR3 in amino acids: CASRDYSNQPQHF. CDR3 sequence (DNA): TGTGCCAGCAGGGATTATAGCAATCAGCCCCAGCATTTT.

This clonotype was picked up a small number of times. A single base separates this from a much larger clone, so it may be a read error. The gene calls are TRBV9 and TRBJ2-5; either TRBD1 or TRBD2 may supply D (5 bases each). The CDR3 extends over 14 amino acids. The germline gives CDR1 SGDLS, CDR2 YYNGEE. CDR3 sequence: CASSVDRDGKTQDF. Here the CDR3 DNA reads TGTGCCAGCAGCGTAGATAGGGACGGGAAGACCCAGGACTTC. Filled out from reference TRBV9 and TRBJ2-5, the complete variable domain reads DSGVTQTPKHLITATGQRVTLRCSPRSGDLSVYWYQQSLDQGLQFLIQYYNGEERAKGNILERFSAQQFPDLHSELNLSSLELGDSALYFCASSVDRDGKTQDFGPGTRLLVL.

There are many counts of this clonotype. The chain recombines TRBV10-2 with TRBJ2-7; TRBD2 matches at 11 bases. The ends lost 6 bases at V and 4 bases at J; junction bases unmatched: 2. In germline, CDR1 is WSHSY, CDR2 SAAADI. The CDR3 has 13 residues. CDR3 amino acids: CASRTSGVYEQYF. As DNA, the CDR3 is TGCGCCAGCAGGACTAGCGGGGTTTACGAGCAGTACTTC.

This clonotype was detected many times. The chain recombines TRBV4-2 with TRBJ2-5; 7 nucleotides align to TRBD1. CDR3 length: 15 residues. V shed 0 bases, J shed 3 bases, and the junction held 4 bases outside the gene matches. Germline CDR1 LGHNA, CDR2 YNFKEQ. The CDR3 DNA reads as TGTGCCAGCAGCCAAGACCGCAGGGGGAAAGAGACCCAGTACTTC. Translation: CASSQDRRGKETQYF.